This TCR beta chain was documented in a study of cytomegalovirus exposure and HLA in healthy donors. About the research overall: Of several hundred genotyped donors, more than 65% grouped in the Caucasian-associated ancestry cluster. The study's findings and limits: CMV serostatus was the sole immune exposure data available. When a later analysis compared HLA-associated TCR beta chains with equally common others, the HLA-associated chains turned out to be more clonally expanded and to have lower generation probabilities.

The PCR was carried out with 60 Vbeta primers and 13 Jbeta primers. As originally analysed: Later analysis identified tens of millions of unique TCR beta chains, approximately 10 million shared. The assay was immunoSEQ multiplex PCR, and TCRdb's table has in-frame clones only and misses some. V, J and clone size reflect that table, while D and trimming were determined from the DNA. This table holds about 160,000 clones, around 80% found once. For this clone: Antigen specificity is unknown.

Trimming took 5 bases from V and 2 from J; bases not matched to a gene: 3. Germline loops: CDR1 LNHDA, CDR2 SQIVND (reference sequence). This CDR3 contains 14 residues. The sequenced sample consisted of PBMCs. The chain employs TRBV19 and TRBJ2-1; 7 bases match TRBD1. This TCR was recovered from a female donor in good health and CMV-seronegative. The CDR3 bases are TGTGCCAGTAGTGCGACAGGGACCTACAATGAGCAGTTCTTC. The encoded protein is CASSATGTYNEQFF. Complete variable domain (other parts from reference TRBV19 and TRBJ2-1): DGGITQSPKYLFRKEGQNVTLSCEQNLNHDAMYWYRQDPGQGLRLIYYSQIVNDFQKGDIAEGYSVSREKKESFPLTVTSAQKNPTAFYLCASSATGTYNEQFFGPGTRLTVL.